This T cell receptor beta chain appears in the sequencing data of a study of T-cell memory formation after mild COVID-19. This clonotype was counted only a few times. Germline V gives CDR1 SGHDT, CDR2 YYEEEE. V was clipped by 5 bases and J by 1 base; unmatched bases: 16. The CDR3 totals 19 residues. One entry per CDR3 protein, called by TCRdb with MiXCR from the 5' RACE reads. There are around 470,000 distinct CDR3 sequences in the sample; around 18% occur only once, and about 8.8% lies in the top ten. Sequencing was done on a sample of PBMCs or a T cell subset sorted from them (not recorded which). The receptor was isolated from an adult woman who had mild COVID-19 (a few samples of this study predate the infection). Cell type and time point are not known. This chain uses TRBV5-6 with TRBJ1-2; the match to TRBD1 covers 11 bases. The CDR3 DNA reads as TGTGCCAGCAGTTTTACTCTCGGACAGGGGGCCAGCGATAACTATGGCTACACCTTC. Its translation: CASSFTLGQGASDNYGYTF.